There are a few counts of the clone carrying this T cell receptor beta chain. Its antigen is as yet unknown. The authors ran a second PCR of roughly 7 to 11 cycles using a sample-barcoded 5' primer and a J-beta primer mix. Each single sample gave us at least 2.5 million CDR3-containing paired-end reads. TCRdb recomputed calls from the 5' RACE reads with MiXCR, one row per CDR3 protein. There are some 790,000 distinct CDR3 sequences in the sample; 25% to 35% occur only once, and approximately 15% lies in the top ten. The data belong to a study of blood T cells in healthy people across ages. Study-wide results and limits: Underestimates were what the diversity estimates from one million T cells were considered to be. Naive CD4+ cell counts and diversity both ran higher in long-lived than in aged donors.

There are 13 residues in the CDR3. CDR1 and CDR2 (germline): SGHTA, FQGNSA. The V end was cut by 10 bases, the J end by 5 bases, with 15 bases between. The material sequenced was blood. This chain connects TRBV7-2 to TRBJ1-5; TRBD1 is a possible D gene (5 bases). The clonotype comes from a woman aged 80 or over in good health. Here the CDR3 reads CATTRGVDQPQHF. For the CDR3, the DNA is TGTGCCACGACCCGGGGGGTCGATCAGCCCCAGCATTTT. Full variable domain (missing parts from reference TRBV7-2 and TRBJ1-5): GAGVSQSPSNKVTEKGKDVELRCDPISGHTALYWYRQSLGQGLEFLIYFQGNSAPDKSGLPSDRFSAERTGGSVSTLTIQRTQQEDSAVYLCATTRGVDQPQHFGDGTRLSIL.